Listed below are T cell receptor beta chains from one sample, sequenced in a study of blood T cell repertoires in COVID-19. Produced via immunoSEQ multiplex PCR; TCRdb's table is partial and in-frame only. The sample lists some 120,000 clones; about 89% were seen once. The sample taken for sequencing was peripheral blood. Source of these receptors: a man in his forties with acute or convalescent COVID-19. The CDR3 runs from the conserved cysteine through the conserved F or W. D genes are given only for firm matches. Only some rows state a clone size, as once, few, many or a class for expanded clones.

J: TRBJ2-5; D: TRBD1; V: TRBV6-2/TRBV6-3; size: .; CDR3: CASSKDRDQETQYF; DNA: TGTGCCAGCAGTAAGGACAGGGACCAAGAGACCCAGTACTTC
J: TRBJ1-1; D: TRBD1; V: TRBV18; size: .; CDR3: CASSRTSGTAKEAFF; DNA: TGTGCCAGCTCGCGCACCTCCGGGACAGCAAAAGAAGCTTTCTTT
J: TRBJ2-1; D: TRBD1; V: TRBV7-9; size: few; CDR3: CASSVDRGIYEQFF; DNA: TGTGCCAGCAGCGTGGACAGGGGTATCTATGAGCAGTTCTTC
J: TRBJ2-2; D: TRBD2; V: TRBV11-1; size: once; CDR3: CASSLGGRKAGELFF; DNA: TGTGCCAGCAGCTTGGGGGGGAGAAAGGCCGGGGAGCTGTTTTTT
J: TRBJ2-7; D: .; V: TRBV19; size: once; CDR3: CASSIRVAPRENEQYF; DNA: TGTGCCAGTAGTATAAGGGTGGCTCCGAGGGAGAACGAGCAGTACTTC
J: TRBJ2-7; D: .; V: TRBV18; size: .; CDR3: CASSGASYEQYF; DNA: TGTGCCAGCTCAGGGGCTTCCTACGAGCAGTACTTC
J: TRBJ2-2; D: .; V: TRBV9; size: .; CDR3: CASSVTPGTTNTGELFF; DNA: TGTGCCAGCAGCGTTACCCCCGGGACAACGAACACCGGGGAGCTGTTTTTT
J: TRBJ2-5; D: TRBD2; V: TRBV7-9; size: .; CDR3: CASRLADQETQYF; DNA: TGTGCCAGCAGGCTAGCGGACCAAGAGACCCAGTACTTC
J: TRBJ1-2; D: .; V: TRBV27; size: .; CDR3: CASSFGGGHGYTF; DNA: TGTGCCAGCAGTTTCGGGGGGGGTCATGGCTACACCTTC
J: TRBJ1-3; D: .; V: TRBV5-6; size: few; CDR3: CASSLVGDTIYF; DNA: TGTGCCAGCAGCTTGGTCGGGGACACCATATATTTT
J: TRBJ1-2; D: .; V: TRBV6-2/TRBV6-3; size: once; CDR3: CASSYSTGPNYGYTF; DNA: TGTGCCAGCAGTTACTCGACGGGTCCTAACTATGGCTACACCTTC